This TCR beta chain was captured in a study of blood T cell repertoires in COVID-19. About the study: In each case, the material was cDNA or gDNA derived from T cells, B-cell-depleted T cells, or PBMCs.

Original methodology: For nucleated cells, counts were estimated from reference gene primer amplification. Data came from immunoSEQ multiplex PCR; TCRdb stores just in-frame clones and leaves some out. V, J and clone size are those of that table, while D and trimming were read from the DNA. The profile covers roughly 300,000 clones, with 88% appearing a single time and 9.4% taken by the ten largest. Germline V CDR1 and CDR2: LGHDT, YNNKEL (reference sequence). The V end was cut by 4 bases, the J end by 5 bases, with 11 bases between. The CDR3 extends over 13 amino acids. Sequenced material: peripheral blood. The gene calls are TRBV3-1 (or the pseudogene TRBV3-2) and TRBJ1-1; D gene ambiguous. The TCR sequence derives from a man between 18 and 29 years old with active or convalescent COVID-19. This CDR3 is CASSLSRVTEAFF. As DNA, the CDR3 is TGTGCCAGCAGCCTTTCGCGTGTTACTGAAGCTTTCTTT.